This TCR beta chain was sequenced in a study of blood T cell repertoires in COVID-19. This CDR3 is 15 amino acids long. Trimming took 5 bases from V and 2 from J; bases not matched to a gene: 5. Germline CDR1 and CDR2: MNHNY and SVGAGI (reference sequence). Original methodology: By means of reference gene primer amplification, nucleated cell counts were estimated. Sequencing was performed with immunoSEQ multiplex PCR; in TCRdb, only in-frame clones are kept and a portion is missing. V, J and clone size derive from that table, while D and trimming were established from the DNA sequence. The sample lists approximately 470,000 clones; approximately 85% were seen once.

The V call is TRBV6-6, the J call TRBJ2-1, with 8 positions matching TRBD1. This receptor was taken from a human donor in a cohort sampled during active COVID-19. The material sequenced was peripheral blood. The chain's CDR3 is CASSTQGGPYNEQFF. DNA of the CDR3: TGTGCCAGCAGTACACAGGGGGGACCCTACAATGAGCAGTTCTTC.